Shown below are 23 T cell receptor beta chains from a single sample sequenced in a study of cytomegalovirus exposure and HLA in healthy donors. The PCR made use of 60 Vbeta and 13 Jbeta primers. Repertoires were generated with immunoSEQ multiplex PCR, while TCRdb's copy carries only in-frame clones and drops some. The table lists approximately 210,000 clones, roughly 77% of them singletons. The sample was PBMCs. Receptors originate from a male donor in good health and CMV-seropositive.

The rearrangement links TRBV2 to TRBJ1-2, with a weak D call TRBD1 (5 bases). The CDR3 loop spans 15 amino acids. The germline CDR1 and CDR2 sequences are SNHLY and FYNNEI. Trimming shortened V by 4 bases and J by 4 bases, and 16 bases separated the two germline ends. The CDR3 protein is CASSVGRVPSYGYTF. The CDR3 region has the DNA TGTGCCAGCAGTGTTGGCAGGGTCCCCTCCTATGGCTACACCTTC. The full variable domain, with the rest looked up from reference TRBV2 and TRBJ1-2, is EPEVTQTPSHQVTQMGQEVILRCVPISNHLYFYWYRQILGQKVEFLVSFYNNEISEKSEIFDDQFSVERPDGSNFTLKIRSTKLEDSAMYFCASSVGRVPSYGYTFGSGTRLTVV.

The chain combines TRBV20-1 with TRBJ1-2; the D gene is possibly TRBD1 (6 bases). Germline V gene lookup returns CDR1 DFQATT and CDR2 SNEGSKA (reference sequence). CDR3 length: 9 amino acids. CDR3 residues: CRYRDTCTF. The DNA of the CDR3 is TGCAGATACCGGGACACGTGCACCTTC.

V is TRBV6-5 and J is TRBJ1-4; D remains unclear. V lost 0 bases and J 3 bases, leaving 11 bases between the germline ends. Germline values: CDR1 MNHEY, CDR2 SVGAGI. This CDR3 comprises 16 residues. The CDR3 DNA reads TGTGCCAGCAGTTACTCGGGCGGGAGTCCTAATGAAAAACTGTTTTTT. Encoded protein: CASSYSGGSPNEKLFF.

This chain uses TRBV7-9 with TRBJ2-1, with 14 bases that match TRBD2. The CDR3 covers 17 residues. Germline values: CDR1 SEHNR, CDR2 FQNEAQ (reference sequence). Losses at the gene ends were 5 bases for V and 3 bases for J; bases not matched to a gene: 6. In DNA, the CDR3 is TGTGCCAGCAGCCACGGGACTAGCGGGAGTCTCTACAATGAGCAGTTCTTC. It encodes CASSHGTSGSLYNEQFF.

A remark on this clone: The junction shows a germline mismatch at one end, possibly a read error. This sequence joins TRBV7-9 and TRBJ2-2; weak D call: TRBD2 (6 bases). Germline V gives CDR1 SEHNR, CDR2 FQNEAQ (reference sequence). The CDR3 spans 18 residues. DNA for the CDR3: TGTGCCAGCAGTTTAGGTTATTCTGCGGGGACGGGCACCGGGGAGCTGTTTTTT. Translation gives CASSLGYSAGTGTGELFF.

DNA for the CDR3: TGTGCCAGCAGCCAGCGACTAGCGGGAGGGTTCGAGACCCAGTACTTC. The encoded protein is CASSQRLAGGFETQYF. J is TRBJ2-5 and V is TRBV7-3, with 14 bases that match TRBD2. The CDR3 totals 16 residues. Trimming removed 5 bases from V and 5 bases from J; junction bases left unmatched: 7. Looked up from germline, CDR1 is SGHTA and CDR2 is FQGTGA.

On this clone: One end of the junction varies from germline; a read error may be responsible. Written as DNA, the CDR3 is TGTGCCAGCAGCTTAGGGACAGCGTGGAATTTT. Encoded protein: CASSLGTAWNF. This chain connects TRBV13 to TRBJ2-3, with a tentative D call TRBD1 (5 bases). Germline V gene data show CDR1 as PRHDT and CDR2 as FYEKMQ (reference sequence). This CDR3 is built from 11 residues.

The rearrangement joins TRBV28 to TRBJ2-7, with D perhaps matching TRBD2 (7 bases). There are 16 residues in the CDR3. V was trimmed by 4 bases and J by 3 bases, leaving 19 bases between them. Germline V gene sequence: CDR1 MDHEN, CDR2 SYDVKM. The CDR3 DNA is TGTGCCAGCAGTTCCCGTAAAGGGGGGGACGGCTACGAGCAGTACTTC. It yields the protein CASSSRKGGDGYEQYF. The variable domain in full, completed from reference TRBV28 and TRBJ2-7, reads DVKVTQSSRYLVKRTGEKVFLECVQDMDHENMFWYRQDPGLGLRLIYFSYDVKMKEKGDIPEGYSVSREKKERFSLILESASTNQTSMYLCASSSRKGGDGYEQYFGPGTRLTVT.

V gene TRBV5-1 combines with J gene TRBJ2-7, with a possible D match to TRBD2 (5 bases). The germline V gene has CDR1 SGHRS and CDR2 YFSETQ. There are 15 residues in the CDR3. Trimming removed 1 base at V and 0 bases at J, with 11 bases between. The CDR3 DNA reads as TGCGCCAGCAGCTTGAGCGGCCTAAGCTCCTACGAGCAGTACTTC. This gives the protein CASSLSGLSSYEQYF.

As for this clone: The junction departs from the called germline gene at one end, perhaps through a read error. The rearrangement joins TRBV7-9 to TRBJ2-3; D remains ambiguous. CDR3 length equals 13 residues. Germline assignment: CDR1 SEHNR and CDR2 FQNEAQ (reference sequence). In nucleotides, the CDR3 is TGTTCCAGCAGCCCGGGTAACACAGATACGCAGTATTTT. It encodes CSSSPGNTDTQYF.

Only a few counts were recorded for this clone. This chain links TRBV6-5 with TRBJ1-1; no clear D. The germline CDR1 and CDR2 sequences are MNHEY and SVGAGI. Trimming pared 8 bases from V and 1 base from J, leaving 5 bases between. There are 11 residues in the CDR3. CDR3 in amino acids: CASEGNTEAFF. The CDR3 coding sequence is TGTGCCAGCGAGGGGAACACTGAAGCTTTCTTT.

In the case of this clone: In the same sample, other DNA sequences code for this CDR3. The rearrangement joins TRBV7-2 to TRBJ2-7; tentative D call: TRBD1 (6 bases). CDR1 and CDR2 (germline): SGHTA, FQGNSA. Trimming pared 3 bases from V and 2 bases from J, leaving 8 bases between. CDR3 length: 13 amino acids. CDR3 coding DNA: TGTGCCAGCAGCTTCGACAGGCCCTACGAGCAGTACTTC. This encodes CASSFDRPYEQYF. The variable domain in full, completed from reference TRBV7-2 and TRBJ2-7, reads GAGVSQSPSNKVTEKGKDVELRCDPISGHTALYWYRQSLGQGLEFLIYFQGNSAPDKSGLPSDRFSAERTGGSVSTLTIQRTQQEDSAVYLCASSFDRPYEQYFGPGTRLTVT.

The V call is TRBV7-9, the J call TRBJ2-3; D might be TRBD2 (6 bases). Trimming stripped 2 bases from V and 3 bases from J, with 15 bases between. The CDR3 has 16 amino acids. Germline assignment: CDR1 SEHNR and CDR2 FQNEAQ (reference sequence). The CDR3 is CASSLSGGKATDTQYF. As DNA, the CDR3 is TGTGCCAGCAGCTTATCCGGCGGGAAAGCTACAGATACGCAGTATTTT.

J is TRBJ1-2 and V is TRBV13, with D unresolved. This CDR3 comprises 13 residues. Germline V gives CDR1 PRHDT, CDR2 FYEKMQ (reference sequence). V was cut by 5 bases and J by 4 bases, with 11 bases left in between. The CDR3 DNA follows: TGTGCCAGCAGCACACGGACTGCCTATGGCTACACCTTC. Protein sequence: CASSTRTAYGYTF. The complete variable domain, with remaining parts taken from reference TRBV13 and TRBJ1-2, reads AAGVIQSPRHLIKEKRETATLKCYPIPRHDTVYWYQQGPGQDPQFLISFYEKMQSDKGSIPDRFSAQQFSDYHSELNMSSLELGDSALYFCASSTRTAYGYTFGSGTRLTVV.

This chain's CDR3 is CASSQSLFSTDTQYF. The CDR3, as DNA: TGCGCCAGCAGCCAGAGCTTATTTAGCACAGATACGCAGTATTTT. The V call is TRBV4-3, the J call TRBJ2-3; D is undetermined. V shed 3 bases and J shed 0 bases, with 10 bases lying between them. Germline V gives CDR1 LGHNA, CDR2 YSLEER. The CDR3 has 15 amino acids.

This clone was recorded only once. The V and J genes are TRBV18 and TRBJ2-1; 8 nucleotides match TRBD2. The CDR3 consists of 17 residues. Germline CDR1 is KGHSH and CDR2 is LQKENI. With 0 bases clipped from V and 6 bases from J, the junction kept 10 bases outside the gene matches. CDR3 bases: TGTGCCAGCTCACCACCGGGACGGGGGGGCCGGGTCAATGAGCAGTTCTTC. It translates to CASSPPGRGGRVNEQFF.

In this sample, this clone turned up once. V is TRBV2 and J is TRBJ1-1; D call uncertain. This CDR3 comprises 12 residues. V was pared by 7 bases and J by 1 base, with 7 bases between. Germline V lookup: CDR1 SNHLY, CDR2 FYNNEI. CDR3 amino acids: CASTSSNTEAFF. The CDR3 nucleotides read TGTGCCAGCACGTCTTCGAACACTGAAGCTTTCTTT.

The V and J genes are TRBV10-3 and TRBJ2-5, with D possibly TRBD1 on 6 matching bases. Germline V CDR1 and CDR2: ENHRY, SYGVKD. The CDR3 totals 15 residues. V lost 5 bases to trimming and J lost 5 bases, with 18 bases between them. The CDR3 sequence is CAISNNRARRETQYF. The CDR3 bases are TGTGCCATCAGTAACAACAGGGCTCGGCGGGAGACCCAGTACTTC.

V usage is TRBV30 and J usage is TRBJ1-2; 7 bases line up with TRBD1. CDR3 length equals 13 residues. In germline, CDR1 is GTSNPN, CDR2 SVGIG (reference sequence). V lost 5 bases to trimming and J lost 7 bases; unmatched junction nucleotides: 10. CDR3 sequence (DNA): TGTGCCTGGCATAGACAGGGAAAATTTGGCTACACCTTC. It yields the protein CAWHRQGKFGYTF.

There are a few counts of this clone. This chain connects TRBV18 to TRBJ2-3; D possibly corresponds to TRBD2 (6 bases). The length of the CDR3 is 16 residues. V was pared by 4 bases and J by 8 bases, with 22 bases between. Germline V gene data show CDR1 as KGHSH and CDR2 as LQKENI. The CDR3 nucleotides read TGTGCCAGCTCACGATTACTAGAACCGACGGAGGGTACGCAGTATTTT. Amino acid sequence: CASSRLLEPTEGTQYF.

The chain has TRBV7-2 and TRBJ2-2; 10 bases align to TRBD1. The ends lost 3 bases at V and 9 bases at J; junction bases unmatched: 4. The germline CDR1 and CDR2 sequences are SGHTA and FQGNSA. The CDR3 extends over 14 amino acids. The CDR3 spells CASSLGQGSRELFF. In DNA form, the CDR3 reads TGTGCCAGCAGCTTGGGACAGGGGTCCCGGGAGCTGTTTTTT.

The genes are TRBV6-6 and TRBJ1-2; 10 bases fit TRBD1. CDR3 length: 16 residues. J lost 6 bases, V lost 7 bases, and 14 bases had no gene match. CDR1 and CDR2 from the germline V gene are MNHNY and SVGAGI (reference sequence). The CDR3 DNA is TGTGCCAGCACCATAGGGACAGGGGTTAGGGAGGATGGCTACACCTTC. Its translation: CASTIGTGVREDGYTF.

This chain links TRBV28 with TRBJ2-1, with D perhaps TRBD1 (5 bases). V lost 6 bases and J lost 10, with 22 bases in between. Germline V gene lookup returns CDR1 MDHEN and CDR2 SYDVKM. The CDR3 sequence is 15 residues long. CDR3 in DNA: TGTGCCAGCAGCGCCGTCCAGTCCTATTACAGGGAGCAGTTCTTC. Its protein is CASSAVQSYYREQFF.